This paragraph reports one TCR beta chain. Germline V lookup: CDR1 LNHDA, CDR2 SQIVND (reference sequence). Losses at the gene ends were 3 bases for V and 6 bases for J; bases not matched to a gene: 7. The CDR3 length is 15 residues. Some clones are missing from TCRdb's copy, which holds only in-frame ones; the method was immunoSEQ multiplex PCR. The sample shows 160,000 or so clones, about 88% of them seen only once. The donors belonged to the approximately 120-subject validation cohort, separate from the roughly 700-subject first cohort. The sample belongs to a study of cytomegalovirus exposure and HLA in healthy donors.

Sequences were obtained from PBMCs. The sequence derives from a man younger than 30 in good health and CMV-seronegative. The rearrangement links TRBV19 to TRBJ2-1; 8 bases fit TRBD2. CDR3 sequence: CASSISGRRGNEQFF. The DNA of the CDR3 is TGTGCCAGTAGTATCAGCGGGAGAAGGGGCAATGAGCAGTTCTTC.